The 26 T cell receptor beta chains given below trace back to one sample, sequenced in a study of T cell responses to AZD1222 COVID-19 vaccine. Generated by immunoSEQ multiplex PCR, the TCRdb table keeps only in-frame clones and is missing some. The data contain approximately 110,000 clones, 91% of them singletons. The specimen was peripheral blood, collected on day 0 of AZD1222 vaccination. These receptors were taken from an adult in good health.

V is TRBV3-1 (or the pseudogene TRBV3-2) and J is TRBJ2-3, with TRBD2 identical over 8 bases. This CDR3 region has 17 residues. The germline gives CDR1 LGHDT, CDR2 YNNKEL (reference sequence). J gave up 2 bases and V 0 bases, and 7 bases lay outside the gene matches. CDR3 sequence (DNA): TGTGCCAGCAGCCAAGAGCGGCTAGCGGGCTTCACAGATACGCAGTATTTT. Residues: CASSQERLAGFTDTQYF.

The J gene is TRBJ2-3, the V gene TRBV19; D might be TRBD2 (5 bases). Looked up from germline, CDR1 is LNHDA and CDR2 is SQIVND (reference sequence). Between the trimmed V and J ends, which lost 8 bases and 6 bases, there was a span of 27 bases. CDR3 length: 17 residues. Here the CDR3 reads CASRPKAGGKFRDTQYF. The CDR3 bases are TGTGCCAGTCGCCCGAAGGCTGGAGGTAAATTCAGGGATACGCAGTATTTT.

This clone was observed once. This chain links TRBV2 with TRBJ2-7; TRBD1 matches 10 bases. Germline V gene data show CDR1 as SNHLY and CDR2 as FYNNEI. The CDR3 extends over 13 amino acids. V lost 5 bases and J lost 7; bases outside the gene matches: 5. CDR3 DNA: TGTGCCAGCAGTCCGGGACAGGGGAGAGAGCAGTACTTC. Amino acid sequence: CASSPGQGREQYF.

The J gene is TRBJ1-2, the V gene TRBV6-5, with 11 nucleotides matching TRBD1. The CDR3 covers 16 residues. The germline V gene encodes CDR1 MNHEY and CDR2 SVGAGI. J gave up 4 bases and V 3 bases, and 7 bases lay outside the gene matches. The CDR3 spells CASSYSDRGPSYGYTF. CDR3 nucleotides: TGTGCCAGCAGTTATTCGGACAGGGGGCCCAGCTATGGCTACACCTTC.

This rearrangement joins TRBV5-6 to TRBJ1-1; D perhaps matches TRBD1 (6 bases). Germline assignment: CDR1 SGHDT and CDR2 YYEEEE. This CDR3 is 14 amino acids long. Trimming took 1 base from V and 7 from J, leaving 14 bases between them. The CDR3 coding sequence is TGTGCCAGCAGCTTGAGAGGGGGGCCGGGTGAAGCTTTCTTT. Its protein product is CASSLRGGPGEAFF.

The chain employs TRBV30 and TRBJ1-5, with 8 bases that match TRBD1. The V and J ends lost 1 base and 6 bases, in that order; junction bases with no gene match: 2. This CDR3 region has 13 residues. The germline gives CDR1 GTSNPN, CDR2 SVGIG (reference sequence). CDR3 region: CAWSGTGLQPQHF. DNA for the CDR3: TGTGCCTGGAGTGGGACAGGGCTTCAGCCCCAGCATTTT. The whole variable domain, filled in from reference TRBV30 and TRBJ1-5, reads SQTIHQWPATLVQPVGSPLSLECTVEGTSNPNLYWYRQAAGRGLQLLFYSVGIGQISSEVPQNLSASRPQDRQFILSSKKLLLSDSGFYLCAWSGTGLQPQHFGDGTRLSIL.

The rearrangement joins TRBV6-6 to TRBJ1-1, with D possibly TRBD1 on 5 matching bases. Trimming shortened V by 2 bases and J by 4 bases, and 11 bases separated the two germline ends. Germline-derived CDR1 and CDR2 are MNHNY and SVGAGI (reference sequence). The CDR3 consists of 14 residues. The CDR3 nucleotides are TGTGCCAGCAGTTACACAGAAGGGGTCACTGAAGCTTTCTTT. Residues: CASSYTEGVTEAFF.

This chain connects TRBV6-5 to TRBJ1-2; 9 nucleotides align to TRBD1. The CDR3 runs 16 residues. The V gene's germline CDR1 is MNHEY and CDR2 SVGAGI. The V and J ends lost 2 bases and 7 bases, in that order; junction bases with no gene match: 11. DNA for the CDR3: TGTGCCAGCAGTTACAGACAGGGGGTTGGATGGGGTGGCTACACCTTC. Translated, it gives CASSYRQGVGWGGYTF.

The CDR3 protein is CASRQGGRATGELFF. The CDR3 region has the DNA TGTGCCAGCAGACAGGGGGGGCGTGCCACCGGGGAGCTGTTTTTT. The V call is TRBV27, the J call TRBJ2-2, with D perhaps matching TRBD1 (8 bases). V was clipped by 6 bases and J by 4 bases, with 15 bases between them. The germline CDR1 and CDR2 sequences are MNHEY and SMNVEV (reference sequence). This CDR3 has 15 residues.

The chain links TRBV10-2 to TRBJ2-5; TRBD2 matches 9 bases. CDR1 is WSHSY and CDR2 is SAAADI in the germline V gene. The J segment lost 5 bases and the V segment lost 3 bases, leaving 7 bases of the junction unmatched. The CDR3 length is 15 residues. DNA of the CDR3: TGCGCCAGCAGTGAACGGCGGGGGGGGTCGGAGACCCAGTACTTC. Encoded protein: CASSERRGGSETQYF.

The CDR3 sequence: CASSFPGLPQYF. The CDR3 bases are TGTGCCAGCAGTTTTCCGGGTCTCCCGCAGTATTTT. This chain joins TRBV27 and TRBJ2-3, with D unresolved. The CDR3 extends over 12 amino acids. V lost 3 bases to trimming and J lost 10 bases, with 11 bases between them. In germline, CDR1 is MNHEY, CDR2 SMNVEV (reference sequence).

V usage is TRBV5-4 and J usage is TRBJ1-2, with TRBD1 matching over 10 bases. There are 14 residues in the CDR3. Trimming removed 4 bases from V and 6 bases from J; junction bases left unmatched: 6. Germline CDR1 is SGHNT and CDR2 is YYREEE (reference sequence). CDR3 nucleotide sequence: TGTGCCAGCAGCAAATCGGGACAGGGGCATGGCTACACCTTC. Encoded protein: CASSKSGQGHGYTF.

V usage is TRBV30 and J usage is TRBJ1-3, with a tentative D call TRBD1 (5 bases). In germline, CDR1 is GTSNPN, CDR2 SVGIG (reference sequence). The V end lost 0 bases, the J end lost 0 bases, and 9 bases lay between the germline ends. The CDR3 sequence is 15 residues long. This CDR3 reads CAWSVSGASGNTIYF. Here the CDR3 DNA reads TGTGCCTGGAGTGTAAGCGGGGCCTCTGGAAACACCATATATTTT.

V and J are TRBV9 and TRBJ1-1, with 12 bases lining up with TRBD1. The CDR3 contains 16 residues. V lost 0 bases to trimming and J lost 8 bases; unmatched junction nucleotides: 8. Germline CDR1 SGDLS, CDR2 YYNGEE. In DNA form, the CDR3 reads TGTGCCAGCAGCGTAGCCCAGGGACAGGGGGCTGGGGAAGCTTTCTTT. This sequence encodes CASSVAQGQGAGEAFF.

In the case of this clone: One end of the junction varies from germline; a read error may be responsible. The genes are TRBV6-5 and TRBJ2-2; either TRBD1 or TRBD2 may fit D (5 bases each). Germline lookup yields CDR1 MNHEY and CDR2 SVGAGI. This CDR3 is 14 amino acids long. The CDR3 spells CASSYYQRGGELFF. The CDR3 nucleotides read TGTGCCAGCAGCTACTACCAGAGGGGCGGGGAGCTGTTTTTT.

V usage is TRBV5-1 and J usage is TRBJ2-7, with 8 bases that match TRBD2. Germline V CDR1 and CDR2: SGHRS, YFSETQ. V dropped 4 bases and J dropped 1; count of bases not matched to a gene: 10. This CDR3 is built from 16 residues. The CDR3 protein is CASSPSLAGASYEQYF. CDR3 nucleotide sequence: TGCGCCAGCAGCCCCTCCCTAGCGGGTGCATCCTACGAGCAGTACTTC.

The rearrangement links TRBV6-1 to TRBJ2-1; D is possibly TRBD1 (5 bases). V lost 2 bases to trimming and J lost 6 bases, with 20 bases between them. Germline assignment: CDR1 MNHNS and CDR2 SASEGT. The CDR3 has 17 amino acids. The CDR3 protein is CASSEINGAGIRNEQFF. For the CDR3, the DNA is TGTGCCAGCAGTGAAATCAATGGGGCAGGGATTCGCAATGAGCAGTTCTTC.

The V gene is TRBV13, the J gene TRBJ2-3; TRBD2 might be the D (6 bases). Germline CDR1 reads PRHDT; CDR2 reads FYEKMQ (reference sequence). The CDR3 covers 13 residues. V was pared by 2 bases and J by 6 bases, with 9 bases between. DNA for the CDR3: TGTGCCAGCAGCTTATACGGGAGTGATACGCAGTATTTT. This sequence encodes CASSLYGSDTQYF.

This rearrangement joins TRBV5-8 to TRBJ2-5; D is perhaps TRBD2 (5 bases). The V gene lost 2 bases and the J gene lost 6 bases, with 14 bases spanning the gap. The CDR3 covers 14 residues. Germline lookup yields CDR1 SGHTS and CDR2 YDEGEE. This CDR3 is CASSFGPGMKTQYF. DNA for the CDR3: TGTGCCAGCAGCTTCGGACCGGGGATGAAGACCCAGTACTTC.

The chain uses TRBV4-3 and TRBJ1-1, with TRBD1 as a possible D gene (6 bases). Germline CDR1 reads LGHNA; CDR2 reads YSLEER. The CDR3 covers 15 residues. Trimming cost V 4 bases and J 0 bases, with 12 bases left between them. Here the CDR3 DNA reads TGCGCCAGCAGCCGATCTACAGGGATGAACACTGAAGCTTTCTTT. Translated: CASSRSTGMNTEAFF.

This clone turned up a few times. CDR3 in amino acids: CAWSVQGGRRYF. CDR3 coding DNA: TGTGCCTGGAGTGTACAGGGGGGGCGCCGGTACTTC. The V and J genes are TRBV30 and TRBJ2-7, with D perhaps matching TRBD1 (8 bases). The CDR3 spans 12 residues. In germline, CDR1 is GTSNPN, CDR2 SVGIG (reference sequence). V was trimmed by 0 bases and J by 12 bases, leaving 15 bases between them. The full variable domain, completed using reference TRBV30 and TRBJ2-7, is SQTIHQWPATLVQPVGSPLSLECTVEGTSNPNLYWYRQAAGRGLQLLFYSVGIGQISSEVPQNLSASRPQDRQFILSSKKLLLSDSGFYLCAWSVQGGRRYFGPGTRLTVT.

The genes are TRBV11-2 and TRBJ1-2; D is ambiguous. The CDR3 is 13 residues long. Looked up from germline, CDR1 is SGHAT and CDR2 is FQNNGV. Deletions cut 5 bases from V and 4 bases from J, with 11 bases between. CDR3 sequence: CASSPDGGYGYTF. As DNA, the CDR3 is TGTGCCAGCAGCCCGGACGGTGGCTATGGCTACACCTTC. The full variable domain, with the rest looked up from reference TRBV11-2 and TRBJ1-2, is EAGVAQSPRYKIIEKRQSVAFWCNPISGHATLYWYQQILGQGPKLLIQFQNNGVVDDSQLPKDRFSAERLKGVDSTLKIQPAKLEDSAVYLCASSPDGGYGYTFGSGTRLTVV.

This clone appeared a single time. The V call is TRBV6-5, the J call TRBJ1-1, with D hard to call. Trimming removed 6 bases from V and 0 bases from J, with 8 bases in between. The CDR3 has 13 amino acids. The germline gives CDR1 MNHEY, CDR2 SVGAGI. CDR3 amino acids: CASRRAVNTEAFF. The CDR3 DNA reads TGTGCCAGCAGGCGAGCAGTGAACACTGAAGCTTTCTTT.

The CDR3 DNA sequence: TGTGCCAGCAGTCCTTACTCATCGGAGACCCAGTACTTC. Protein sequence: CASSPYSSETQYF. The rearrangement joins TRBV6-5 to TRBJ2-5; D gene uncertain. V lost 5 bases to trimming and J lost 5 bases, with 12 bases between them. The CDR3 runs 13 residues. The germline V gene has CDR1 MNHEY and CDR2 SVGAGI.

The chain employs TRBV2 and TRBJ1-4, with D tentatively TRBD1 (5 bases). The CDR3 runs to 13 residues. The germline V and J ends were trimmed by 1 base and 8 bases, with 8 bases remaining between them. Per the germline V gene, CDR1 is SNHLY and CDR2 is FYNNEI. CDR3: CASSEEGNEKLFF. CDR3 nucleotides: TGTGCCAGCAGTGAAGAGGGGAACGAAAAACTGTTTTTT.

This clone showed up just once. The chain carries TRBV18 and TRBJ2-7; 13 nucleotides line up with TRBD2. The CDR3 consists of 17 residues. Germline assignment: CDR1 KGHSH and CDR2 LQKENI. V lost 6 bases, J lost 2 bases, and 10 bases stayed unmatched. CDR3 in DNA: TGTGCCAGCTCCCTCGGGACTAGCGGGATTGTTCCCTACGAGCAGTACTTC. Its protein is CASSLGTSGIVPYEQYF.